A few counts support the clone carrying this TCR beta chain. What it binds is unknown. The data are from a study of T cells in Graves' hyperthyroidism and ophthalmopathy. Study results and caveats: Prediction of ophthalmopathy progression came a median 6.5 months pre-onset.

Amplification yielded TCR beta CDR3 regions, with RNA transcripts as the source. A set of HTBI primers served as the primers for a first-round RT-PCR of the TCR CDR3. TCRdb re-called the multiplex PCR reads through MiXCR, storing one row per CDR3 protein. This sample has roughly 200,000 distinct CDR3 sequences, with roughly a sixth found just once. Hyperthyroidism of Graves' type that showed no ophthalmopathy progression within 18 months was stable. Aged 18 to 65, the patients had hyperthyroidism that was newly diagnosed and had lasted under 2 months. Exclusion criteria comprised uncontrolled infection, other autoimmune disease, pregnancy or lactation. With 1 base removed from V and 6 bases from J, the gap between germline ends came to 19 bases. The CDR3 contains 16 residues. CDR1 DFQATT and CDR2 SNEGSKA come from the germline V gene (reference sequence).

The clonotype comes from a woman aged 45-65 years with Graves' hyperthyroidism. The chain recombines TRBV20-1 with TRBJ1-5; D is unclear. What was sequenced was blood. CDR3 nucleotides: TGCAGTGCTAGAGCCGGAAAACAAGAGGTGGTTCAGCCCCAGCATTTT. Encoded protein: CSARAGKQEVVQPQHF.